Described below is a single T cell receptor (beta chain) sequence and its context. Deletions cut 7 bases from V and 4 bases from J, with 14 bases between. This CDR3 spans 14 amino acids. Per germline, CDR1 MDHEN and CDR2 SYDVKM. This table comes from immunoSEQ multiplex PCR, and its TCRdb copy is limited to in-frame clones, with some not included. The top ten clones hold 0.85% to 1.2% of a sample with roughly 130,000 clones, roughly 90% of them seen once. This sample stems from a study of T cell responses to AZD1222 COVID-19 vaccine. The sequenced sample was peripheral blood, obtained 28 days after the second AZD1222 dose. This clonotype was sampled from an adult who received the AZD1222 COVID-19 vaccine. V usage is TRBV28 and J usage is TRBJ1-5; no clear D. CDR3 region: CASNLGSRNQPQHF. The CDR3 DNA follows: TGTGCCAGCAATCTGGGAAGCCGAAATCAGCCCCAGCATTTT. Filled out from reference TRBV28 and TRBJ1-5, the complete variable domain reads DVKVTQSSRYLVKRTGEKVFLECVQDMDHENMFWYRQDPGLGLRLIYFSYDVKMKEKGDIPEGYSVSREKKERFSLILESASTNQTSMYLCASNLGSRNQPQHFGDGTRLSIL.